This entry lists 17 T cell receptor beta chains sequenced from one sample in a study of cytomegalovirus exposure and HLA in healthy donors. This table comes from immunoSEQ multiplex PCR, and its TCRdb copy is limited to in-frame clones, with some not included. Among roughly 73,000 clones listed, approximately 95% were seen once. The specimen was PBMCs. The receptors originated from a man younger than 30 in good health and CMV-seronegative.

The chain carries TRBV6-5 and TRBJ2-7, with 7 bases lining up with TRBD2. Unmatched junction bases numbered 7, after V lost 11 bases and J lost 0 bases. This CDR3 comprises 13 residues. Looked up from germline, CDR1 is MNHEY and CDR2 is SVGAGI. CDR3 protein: CAARPGGSYEQYF. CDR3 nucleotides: TGTGCCGCGCGACCGGGGGGCTCCTACGAGCAGTACTTC.

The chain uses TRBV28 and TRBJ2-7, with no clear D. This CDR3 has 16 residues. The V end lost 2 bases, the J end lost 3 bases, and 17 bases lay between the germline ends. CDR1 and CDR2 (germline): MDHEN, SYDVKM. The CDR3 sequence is CASSLNGLSPFYEQYF. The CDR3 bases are TGTGCCAGCAGTTTAAATGGGCTGAGCCCCTTCTACGAGCAGTACTTC. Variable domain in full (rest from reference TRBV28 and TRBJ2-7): DVKVTQSSRYLVKRTGEKVFLECVQDMDHENMFWYRQDPGLGLRLIYFSYDVKMKEKGDIPEGYSVSREKKERFSLILESASTNQTSMYLCASSLNGLSPFYEQYFGPGTRLTVT.

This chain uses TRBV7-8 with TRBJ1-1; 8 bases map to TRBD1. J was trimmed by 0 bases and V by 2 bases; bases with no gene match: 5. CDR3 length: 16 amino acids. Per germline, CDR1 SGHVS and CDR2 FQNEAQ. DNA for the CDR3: TGTGCCAGCAGCTTAATAACAGGGGGAATGAACACTGAAGCTTTCTTT. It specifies CASSLITGGMNTEAFF.

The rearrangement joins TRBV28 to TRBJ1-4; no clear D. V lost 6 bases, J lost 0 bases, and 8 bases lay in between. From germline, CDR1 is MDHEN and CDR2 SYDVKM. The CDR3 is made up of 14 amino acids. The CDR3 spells CASRRGATNEKLFF. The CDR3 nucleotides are TGTGCCAGCAGACGGGGTGCAACTAATGAAAAACTGTTTTTT.

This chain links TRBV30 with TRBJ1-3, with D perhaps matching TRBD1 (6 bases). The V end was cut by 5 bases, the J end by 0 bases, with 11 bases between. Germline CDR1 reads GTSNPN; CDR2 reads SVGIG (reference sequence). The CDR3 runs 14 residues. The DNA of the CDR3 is TGTGCCTGGGGCGAGGGGGTCTCTGGAAACACCATATATTTT. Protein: CAWGEGVSGNTIYF.

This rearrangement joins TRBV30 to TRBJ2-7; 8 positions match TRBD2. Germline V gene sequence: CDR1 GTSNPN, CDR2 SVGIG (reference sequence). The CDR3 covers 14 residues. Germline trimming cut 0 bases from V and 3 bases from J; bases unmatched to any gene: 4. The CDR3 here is CAWSVGRGDYEQYF. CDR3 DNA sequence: TGTGCCTGGAGTGTTGGGCGGGGGGACTACGAGCAGTACTTC.

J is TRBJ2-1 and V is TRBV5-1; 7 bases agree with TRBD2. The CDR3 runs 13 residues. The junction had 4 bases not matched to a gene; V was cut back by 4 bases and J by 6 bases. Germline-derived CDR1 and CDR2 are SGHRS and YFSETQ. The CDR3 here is CASSLPGGNEQFF. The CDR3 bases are TGCGCCAGCAGCCTTCCGGGGGGCAATGAGCAGTTCTTC.

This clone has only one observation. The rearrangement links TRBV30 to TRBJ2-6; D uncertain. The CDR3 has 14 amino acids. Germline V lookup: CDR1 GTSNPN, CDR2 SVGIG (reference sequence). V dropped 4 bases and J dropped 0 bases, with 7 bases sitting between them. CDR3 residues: CAWNGHSGANVLTF. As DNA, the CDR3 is TGTGCCTGGAATGGGCACTCTGGGGCCAACGTCCTGACTTTC.

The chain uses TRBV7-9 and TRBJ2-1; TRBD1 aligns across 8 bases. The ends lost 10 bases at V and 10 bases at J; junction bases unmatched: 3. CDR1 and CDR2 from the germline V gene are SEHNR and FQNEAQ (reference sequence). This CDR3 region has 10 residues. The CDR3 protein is CATAGGEQFF. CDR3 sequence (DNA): TGTGCCACGGCAGGGGGCGAGCAGTTCTTC.

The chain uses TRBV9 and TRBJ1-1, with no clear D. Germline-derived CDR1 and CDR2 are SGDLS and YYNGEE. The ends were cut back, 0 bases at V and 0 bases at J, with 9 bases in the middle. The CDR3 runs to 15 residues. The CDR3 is CASSVANVVNTEAFF. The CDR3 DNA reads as TGTGCCAGCAGCGTAGCTAACGTAGTGAACACTGAAGCTTTCTTT.

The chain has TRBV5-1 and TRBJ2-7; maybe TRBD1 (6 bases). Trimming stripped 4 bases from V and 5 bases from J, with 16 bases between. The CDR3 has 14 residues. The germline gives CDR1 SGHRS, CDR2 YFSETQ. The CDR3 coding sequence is TGCGCCAGCAGCCCCACCGCAGGGGATGACGAGCAGTACTTC. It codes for CASSPTAGDDEQYF.

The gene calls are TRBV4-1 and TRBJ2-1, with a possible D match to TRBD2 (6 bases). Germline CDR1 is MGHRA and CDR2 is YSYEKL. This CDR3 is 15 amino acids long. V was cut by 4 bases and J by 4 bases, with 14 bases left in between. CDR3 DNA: TGCGCCAGCAGCCCACCGGGACTTCCTTACAATGAGCAGTTCTTC. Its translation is CASSPPGLPYNEQFF.

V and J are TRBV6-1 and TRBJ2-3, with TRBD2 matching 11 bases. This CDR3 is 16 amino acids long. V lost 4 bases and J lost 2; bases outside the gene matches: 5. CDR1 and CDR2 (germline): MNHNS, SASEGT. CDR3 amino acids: CASSVISGGVTDTQYF. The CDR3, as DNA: TGTGCCAGCAGTGTGATTAGCGGGGGGGTCACAGATACGCAGTATTTT.

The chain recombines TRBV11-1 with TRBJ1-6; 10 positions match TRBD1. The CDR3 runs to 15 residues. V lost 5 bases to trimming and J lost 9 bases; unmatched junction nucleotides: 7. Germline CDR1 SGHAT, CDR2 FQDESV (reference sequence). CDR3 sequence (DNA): TGTGCCAGCAGCCCAGACAGGGGGCGGGCTTCACCCCTCCACTTT. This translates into CASSPDRGRASPLHF.

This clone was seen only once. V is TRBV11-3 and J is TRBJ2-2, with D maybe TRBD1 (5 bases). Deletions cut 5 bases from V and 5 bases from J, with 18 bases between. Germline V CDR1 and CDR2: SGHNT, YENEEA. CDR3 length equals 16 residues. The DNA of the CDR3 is TGTGCCAGCAGCCCCCGCTTATCTCAGGGAACCGGGGAGCTGTTTTTT. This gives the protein CASSPRLSQGTGELFF.

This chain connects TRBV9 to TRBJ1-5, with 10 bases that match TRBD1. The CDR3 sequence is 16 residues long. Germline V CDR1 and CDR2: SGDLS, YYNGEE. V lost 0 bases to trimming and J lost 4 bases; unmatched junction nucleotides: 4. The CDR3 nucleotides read TGTGCCAGCAGCGTAGGGGACAGGGGCTGGAATCAGCCCCAGCATTTT. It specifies CASSVGDRGWNQPQHF.

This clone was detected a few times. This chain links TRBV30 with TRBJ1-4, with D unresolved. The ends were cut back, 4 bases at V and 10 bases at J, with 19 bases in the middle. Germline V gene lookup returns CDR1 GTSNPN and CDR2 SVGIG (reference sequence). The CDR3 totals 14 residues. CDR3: CAWTAGLLAGKLFF. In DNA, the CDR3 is TGTGCCTGGACAGCCGGGCTCCTAGCCGGAAAACTGTTTTTT.